A single sample is the source of the 7 T cell receptor beta chains below, sequenced in a study of T-cell reconstitution after alpha-beta-depleted transplantation in children. Molecular barcoding with unique molecular identifiers was used for the TCRbeta library. TCRdb itself ran the PCR reads through MiXCR, one entry per CDR3 protein. The table includes fewer than 350,000 distinct CDR3 sequences, about 9.5% detected once. Specimen: PBMCs, collected before TCRalphabeta/CD19-depleted stem cell transplant. Receptors were obtained from a boy in the first two years of life with acute myeloid leukemia, due to receive a stem cell transplant.

This clonotype came up many times. The CDR3 is CASSQDGGQPQHF. CDR3 in DNA: TGTGCCAGCAGCCAAGACGGGGGTCAGCCCCAGCATTTT. The chain employs TRBV3-1 and TRBJ1-5, with D perhaps matching TRBD1 (5 bases). This CDR3 contains 13 residues. Germline assignment: CDR1 LGHDT and CDR2 YNNKEL (reference sequence). V was pared by 0 bases and J by 6 bases, with 6 bases between.

The rearrangement joins TRBV4-1 to TRBJ2-7; TRBD2 aligns across 9 bases. This CDR3 has 17 residues. Germline V gene lookup returns CDR1 MGHRA and CDR2 YSYEKL. With V trimmed by 0 bases and J by 7 bases, 13 bases remained unmatched. The CDR3 nucleotides read TGCGCCAGCAGCCAAGATCCGGGGGCTAGCGGGACGGGGGAGCAGTACTTC. Translation: CASSQDPGASGTGEQYF.

The table lists this clonotype with many counts. The chain is built from TRBV25-1 and TRBJ2-4; 7 bases are shared with TRBD1. This CDR3 has 13 amino acids. Germline assignment: CDR1 MGHDK and CDR2 SYGVNS. V shed 5 bases, J shed 10 bases, and the junction held 8 bases outside the gene matches. The CDR3, as DNA: TGTGCCAGCAGTACCCCCGGGACAGCTATTCAGTACTTC. Protein: CASSTPGTAIQYF.

This clonotype showed up many times. This rearrangement joins TRBV28 to TRBJ2-2; D unclear. The CDR3 contains 18 residues. V shed 8 bases and J shed 0 bases, with 22 bases lying between them. Germline-derived CDR1 and CDR2 are MDHEN and SYDVKM. The CDR3 is CASPNVLGRPSNTGELFF. CDR3 sequence (DNA): TGTGCCAGCCCGAATGTGTTGGGCAGACCCTCGAACACCGGGGAGCTGTTTTTT.

This clonotype was recorded many times. This chain joins TRBV5-1 and TRBJ2-3, with 9 nucleotides matching TRBD2. Germline V lookup: CDR1 SGHRS, CDR2 YFSETQ. V was clipped by 0 bases and J by 4 bases; unmatched bases: 9. The CDR3 covers 17 residues. CDR3 in amino acids: CASSLVLLAGGADTQYF. In nucleotides, the CDR3 is TGCGCCAGCAGCTTGGTCCTACTAGCGGGTGGGGCAGATACGCAGTATTTT.

V gene TRBV30 combines with J gene TRBJ2-7, with TRBD2 matching 7 bases. The CDR3 extends over 16 amino acids. V was clipped by 2 bases and J by 2 bases; unmatched bases: 12. Germline CDR1 GTSNPN, CDR2 SVGIG (reference sequence). CDR3 coding DNA: TGTGCCTGGAGTCCCCGGGGGGTGCTACCTCCCTACGAGCAGTACTTC. Translation: CAWSPRGVLPPYEQYF.

This clonotype was seen many times. The chain uses TRBV20-1 and TRBJ1-5; no definite D call. Germline CDR1 DFQATT, CDR2 SNEGSKA (reference sequence). The germline V and J ends were trimmed by 0 bases and 7 bases, with 10 bases remaining between them. This CDR3 comprises 13 residues. CDR3 region: CSARDRTEQPQHF. The DNA for the CDR3 is TGCAGTGCTAGAGATCGGACTGAACAGCCCCAGCATTTT.